This TCR beta chain comes out of a study of blood T cell repertoires in COVID-19 (dated by TCRdb to between 2020 and 2021). The study in broad terms: Samples covering the acute and convalescent phases of COVID-19 were provided by collaborators in the United States, Italy and Spain. The prospective study material was composed of cDNA or gDNA derived from T cells, B-cell-depleted T cells, or PBMCs. Sample metadata almost always included a de-identified subject ID, COVID-19 status, age in years and sex. The samples were drawn from two sources: the first 160 participants of the ongoing ImmuneRACE study, and 950 to 1,500 subjects contributed by 6 global collaborators. Subjects who had been exposed to COVID-19, were actively infected with it, or had recovered from it provided the deeply sampled blood TCRbeta repertoires that made up the dataset. The repertoires were released in a freely available public database intended as a resource for research on the immune response to SARS-CoV-2. HLA class I and class II types, where available, came from metadata supplied by the sample provider rather than from assay-based typing. The investigation overall reported the following: How much clinical and demographic metadata was included differed by source and by participant, and the metadata was provided uncurated.

TCRbeta CDR3 regions were amplified from genomic DNA by means of the immunoSEQ Assay, a bias-controlled multiplex PCR. The authors processed their data as follows. Nucleated cell counts per sample were estimated from amplification of reference gene primers within the assay. To quantify the absolute abundance of each unique TCRbeta CDR3 rearrangement, sequence reads were collapsed and filtered. For each sample, productive Simpson clonality was calculated as the square root of Simpson's diversity index across productive rearrangements. TCRdb took over this immuneACCESS table, retaining in-frame rearrangements with V and J assigned. Such tables are incomplete; in checked studies, under half of the missing clones stem from an unresolved V gene, and the remainder is unexplained. V and J calls and clone size follow that table, whereas D and trimming were derived from the DNA. Recorded for this sample are 450,000 to 500,000 clones; 70% to 90% of them occurred a single time. Of the sample, roughly 3.2% falls within the top ten clones.

A note on this clone: No cognate antigen has been identified for it. Nothing much larger sits one base from this clone, and base qualities are not available.

Collaborating institutions collected whole blood in K2EDTA tubes following their own protocols. For TCRbeta analysis, collaborators shipped samples as frozen whole blood, isolated PBMCs, or DNA extracted from either of those sample types. Sequencing was carried out using peripheral blood. The clonotype comes from a human donor in a cohort sampled during active COVID-19.

The DNA sequence reads TGTGCCAGCAGTTACCCCTCGACCCGCGCCGGGGGCGAGCAGTACTTC. Its translation reads: CASSYPSTRAGGEQYF. The chain employs TRBV6-5 and TRBJ2-7; matching of 6 bases hints at TRBD2 as the D gene. The CDR3 has 16 amino acids, counting the end cysteine and phenylalanine. The read is trimmed to its CDR3 DNA, 48 bases read in frame from base 1. From the germline V gene, CDR1 is MNHEY and CDR2 is SVGAGI. The trim is 2 bases for V and 6 bases for J, with a gap of 20 bases between the germline ends.